The entry that follows covers one T cell receptor beta chain sequence. The data derive from a study of cytomegalovirus exposure and HLA in healthy donors. Unmatched junction bases numbered 5, after V lost 4 bases and J lost 3 bases. This CDR3 spans 14 amino acids. The germline CDR1 and CDR2 sequences are GTSNPN and SVGIG (reference sequence). Use of 60 Vbeta and 13 Jbeta primers characterized the PCR. In the authors' methods: Later analysis identified tens of millions of unique TCR beta chains, about 12 million shared. Here immunoSEQ multiplex PCR was the method, and the copy in TCRdb shows in-frame clones only, minus some. Clone size and V and J calls were adopted from that table, with D and trimming inferred from the DNA. The data contain 65,000 to 85,000 clones, more than 60% of them singletons.

The source is a man aged 45 to 65 in good health and CMV-seropositive. The chain links TRBV30 to TRBJ2-7; TRBD1 matches 11 bases. The specimen sequenced was PBMCs. For the CDR3, the DNA is TGTGCCTGGAAATGGGGACAGGGGGACTACGAGCAGTACTTC. Protein sequence: CAWKWGQGDYEQYF.